This T cell receptor (beta chain) is drawn from a study of blood T cells in healthy people across ages. This CDR3 region has 14 residues. Germline CDR1 is SGHRS and CDR2 is YFSETQ. V shed 3 bases and J 6 bases; nucleotides not matched to a gene: 4. The authors ran a second PCR of 7 to 11 cycles using a sample-barcoded 5' primer and a J-beta primer mix. Via MiXCR, TCRdb re-called the 5' RACE reads, giving one row per CDR3 protein. The sample yields around 790,000 distinct CDR3 sequences, 40% to 50% seen once. The sequencing sample was made of blood. The sequence derives from a man aged 55-75 years in good health. This rearrangement joins TRBV5-1 to TRBJ2-1; TRBD1 matches at 9 bases. The DNA of the CDR3 is TGCGCCAGCAGCTCCGGGACAGGGTTCAATGAGCAGTTCTTC. This encodes CASSSGTGFNEQFF.